The entry below describes one T cell receptor beta chain. The antigen is unknown. Germline-derived CDR1 and CDR2 are KGHSH and LQKENI. CDR3 length: 13 residues. Trimming took 3 bases from V and 2 from J, leaving 6 bases between them. The sample originates from a study of cytomegalovirus exposure and HLA in healthy donors. PCR used 60 Vbeta primers and 13 Jbeta primers. Per the study methods: Later work found 80 million or so unique TCR beta chains, with roughly 11 million shared. The protocol was immunoSEQ multiplex PCR, while the TCRdb copy is restricted to in-frame clones and leaves out a portion. The V and J calls and clone size come from that table; D and trimming were worked out from the DNA. Here the sample spans 180,000 or so clones, roughly three quarters being singletons. Study-wide findings and caveats: HLA-A and HLA-B allele assignments for most subjects were reportedly predicted accurately using TCR beta sequences. With later analysis, a missense DCLRE1C variant became linked to TCR beta V- and J-gene trimming. Confirmation in vitro established that a few CMV-associated chains were specific for CMV antigens.

The chain joins TRBV18 to TRBJ2-3; the D gene is possibly TRBD1 (5 bases). The specimen was PBMCs. The clonotype originates from a woman between 25 and 40 years old in good health and CMV-seropositive. Written as DNA, the CDR3 is TGTGCCAGCTCACCGGACAACACAGATACGCAGTATTTT. Translated: CASSPDNTDTQYF.